The clone carrying this T cell receptor (beta chain) was seen only once. These data belong to a study of blood T cell repertoires in COVID-19. Study summary: From T cells, B-cell-depleted T cells, or PBMCs came the material, which was cDNA or gDNA.

This CDR3 is built from 15 residues. The V end lost 1 base, the J end lost 4 bases, and 10 bases lay between the germline ends. CDR1 is LGHNA and CDR2 is YNFKEQ in the germline V gene. Clones were sequenced by immunoSEQ multiplex PCR, and TCRdb holds only the in-frame ones, with some missing. The table shows some 200,000 clones, with 84% occurring only once. The chain uses TRBV4-2 and TRBJ2-2; TRBD2 might be the D (6 bases). The clonotype comes from a woman in her 40s who had recovered from COVID-19. The sequenced material came from peripheral blood. DNA of the CDR3: TGTGCCAGCAGCCAAGGAGGAGGGGCCACCGGGGAGCTGTTTTTT. Translated, it gives CASSQGGGATGELFF.